This T cell receptor beta chain was sequenced for a study of T cell responses to AZD1222 COVID-19 vaccine (dated by TCRdb to the early 2020s). About the investigation overall: AZD1222 recipients given second doses at about 4 weeks or at about 12 weeks were pooled, since spike-specific TCR depth and breadth were not found to differ between the two schedules. A total of around 240 trial participants underwent TCR sequencing, of whom around 200 received two doses of AZD1222 and about 25 received two doses of the MenACWY control vaccine. Trial participants were enrolled by age into 18-55, 56-69 and 70-plus year subgroups, with roughly 160, 29 and 62 TCR-sequenced participants respectively.

This specimen's time point label, interpreted: baseline before first vaccination. Vaccinee samples came from UK trials COV001 and COV002, including a single-blind randomized controlled phase 2/3 trial of AZD1222 (ChAdOx1 nCoV-19) in healthy adults. For TCRbeta chain sequencing, PBMC samples from trial participants were taken at day 0 and at day 28 after the second dose. Concerning this clone: Its antigen remains undetermined. Base qualities were left out, and no much larger clone turns up one base away. At the DNA level, this CDR3 is encoded by other sequences in the same sample as well.

Results the study describes overall, beyond this receptor: Reportedly, close to half of the unique spike-specific TCRs recognized epitopes lying outside the regions that are mutated in the B.1.351 and B.1.1.7 variants. Because no day 14 peak-response samples were available, repertoires were characterized only after the peak T cell response. CD4 TCRs associated with the vaccine covered the entire spike protein, and the dominant responses were in regions 160-218 and 743-854. In the small 56-69-year group, the increase in depth fell short of significance, most likely because of low power. Spike-specific TCR breadth and depth rose significantly after two AZD1222 doses compared with day 0 and with MenACWY recipients. Conclusions about previously exposed vaccinees were limited because only a handful of AZD1222 recipients were SARS-CoV-2 seropositive at baseline. Most participants were white British and females outnumbered males, and the authors suggested that clonal diversity may have been underestimated.

Relative to germline, V is 0 bases shorter and J is 1 base shorter, with 8 bases between their ends. The germline V gene provides CDR1 SGDLS and CDR2 YYNGEE. The CDR3 has 15 amino acids, counting the end cysteine and phenylalanine. Solely the CDR3 DNA is kept, with 45 bases framed from the first base. The CDR3 regions of human TCRbeta chains were analyzed by immunosequencing. The original pipeline was this. TCRs in the repertoires were compared against a reference library of SARS-CoV-2-specific TCRs that had been generated with the MIRA antigen-specificity platform. Breadth was defined as the fraction of unique TCRs that were SARS-CoV-2-associated, and depth was defined as the fraction of total T cells that were SARS-CoV-2-associated. Using the MIRA data, each spike-specific TCR was mapped to the spike region that the TCR reacts to and placed in a CD4 or CD8 class. Log10-transformed breadth and depth values were compared by one-way ANOVA with Sidak's multiple comparisons tests. The table was pulled from immuneACCESS by TCRdb, which kept in-frame rearrangements only. Such tables lose some clones; where checked, under half of the loss comes from unresolved V genes, and the rest has no known cause. The V and J calls and clone size are taken from that table; D and trimming were inferred from the DNA. This sample lists around 65,000 clones; more than 70% were detected once. Of the sample, over 12% falls within the top ten clones.

This TCR was sampled from an adult in good health. The rearranged chain carries TRBV9 and TRBJ2-1; TRBD2 is perhaps the D gene, given 6 matching bases. Sample: peripheral blood, taken on day 0 of AZD1222 vaccination. This receptor carries the CDR3 CASSVGGESYNEQFF. The sequenced DNA is TGTGCCAGCAGCGTAGGCGGGGAATCCTACAATGAGCAGTTCTTC.